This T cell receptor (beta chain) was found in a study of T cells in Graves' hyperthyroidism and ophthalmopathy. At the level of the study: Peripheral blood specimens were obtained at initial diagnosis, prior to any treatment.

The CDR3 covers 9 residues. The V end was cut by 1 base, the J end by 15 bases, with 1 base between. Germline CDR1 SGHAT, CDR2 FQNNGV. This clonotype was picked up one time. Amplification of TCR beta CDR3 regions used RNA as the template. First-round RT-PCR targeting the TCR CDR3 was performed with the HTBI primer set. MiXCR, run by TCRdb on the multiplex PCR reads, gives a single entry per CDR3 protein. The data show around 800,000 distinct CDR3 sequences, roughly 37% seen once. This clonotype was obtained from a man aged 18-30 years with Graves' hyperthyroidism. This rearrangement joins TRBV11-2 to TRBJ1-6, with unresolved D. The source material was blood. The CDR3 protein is CASSLVLHF. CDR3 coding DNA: TGTGCCAGCAGCTTAGTCCTCCACTTT.